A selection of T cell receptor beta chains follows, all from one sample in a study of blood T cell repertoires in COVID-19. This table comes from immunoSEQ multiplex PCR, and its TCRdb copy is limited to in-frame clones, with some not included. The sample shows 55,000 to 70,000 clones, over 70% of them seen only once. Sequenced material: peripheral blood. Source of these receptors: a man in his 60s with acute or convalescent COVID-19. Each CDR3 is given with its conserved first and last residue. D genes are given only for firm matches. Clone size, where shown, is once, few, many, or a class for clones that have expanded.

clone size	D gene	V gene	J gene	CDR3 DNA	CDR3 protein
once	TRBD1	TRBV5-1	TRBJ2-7	TGCGCCAGCAGCTTAGCCCCGGGACAGGGTGTCTACGAGCAGTACTTC	CASSLAPGQGVYEQYF
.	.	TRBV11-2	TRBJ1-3	TGTGCCAGCAGCCAATGGACGGAGGGTTCTGGAAACACCATATATTTT	CASSQWTEGSGNTIYF
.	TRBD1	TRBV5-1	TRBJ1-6	TGCGCCAGCAGCGGCGGACAGGGCATGAGCTCCTATAATTCACCCCTCCACTTT	CASSGGQGMSSYNSPLHF
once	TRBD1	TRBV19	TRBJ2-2	TGTGCCAGTAGTATAGACCTGGGACAGGGAACCGGGGAGCTGTTTTTT	CASSIDLGQGTGELFF
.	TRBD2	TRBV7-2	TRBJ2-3	TGTGCCAGCAGCTTTTCAGCGGGGGCAGATACGCAGTATTTT	CASSFSAGADTQYF
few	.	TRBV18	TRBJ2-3	TGTGCCAGCTCACGAAGCGGACGCACAGATACGCAGTATTTT	CASSRSGRTDTQYF
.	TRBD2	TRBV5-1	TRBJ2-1	TGCGCCAGCAGCTTTGGCGGGGGAGCAGACAATGAGCAGTTCTTC	CASSFGGGADNEQFF
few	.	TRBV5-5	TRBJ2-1	TGTGCCAGCAGCCCCACAGGGTACAATGAGCAGTTCTTC	CASSPTGYNEQFF
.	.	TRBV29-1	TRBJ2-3	TGCAGCGCTTGGCAAAGTGCAGATACGCAGTATTTT	CSAWQSADTQYF
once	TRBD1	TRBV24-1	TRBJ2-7	TGTGCCACCTCAGGAGTCGGGACAGGGCGATCCTACGAGCAGTACTTC	CATSGVGTGRSYEQYF
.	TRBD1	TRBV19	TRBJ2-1	TGTGCCAGTGTCAACCGGGACAGGGGGAGCAGTGAGCAGTTCTTC	CASVNRDRGSSEQFF
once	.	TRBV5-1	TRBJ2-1	TGCGCCAGCATGGCAGGGGGGTTCTCCTACAATGAGCAGTTCTTC	CASMAGGFSYNEQFF
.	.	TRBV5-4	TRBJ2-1	TGTGCCAGCAGCTTGAAAGGGGGGGGTGGAGAGCAGTTCTTC	CASSLKGGGGEQFF
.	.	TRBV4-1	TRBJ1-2	TGCGCCAGCAGCGAGGCGGTCCCTAATGGCTACACCTTC	CASSEAVPNGYTF
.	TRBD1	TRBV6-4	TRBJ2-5	TGTGCCAGCAGTGACGTCCCTTGCTGGCGGGGGACAGGGAACCAAGAGACCCAGTACTTC	CASSDVPCWRGTGNQETQYF
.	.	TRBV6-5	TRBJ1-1	TGTGCCAGCAGTATTCTCACTGAAGCTTTCTTT	CASSILTEAFF
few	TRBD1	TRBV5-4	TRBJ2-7	TGTGCCAGCAGCCTGGACAGGGGGAGAGAGCAGTACTTC	CASSLDRGREQYF
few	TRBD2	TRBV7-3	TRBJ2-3	TGTGCCAGCAGCTCGTCCTTTCTAGCGGGGGTCACAGATACGCAGTATTTT	CASSSSFLAGVTDTQYF
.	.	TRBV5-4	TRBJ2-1	TGTGCCAGCAGCTGGGTCCCCATCGGGGGAGGCTACAATGAGCAGTTCTTC	CASSWVPIGGGYNEQFF
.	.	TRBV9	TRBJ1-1	TGTGCCAGCAAGGGGGGAGGGGACGAAGCTTTCTTT	CASKGGGDEAFF
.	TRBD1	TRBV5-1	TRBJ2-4	TGCGCCAGCCGACAGGGGGGTGAAAACATTCAGTACTTC	CASRQGGENIQYF
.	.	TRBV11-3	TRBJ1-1	TGTGCCAGCAGCCCCAGGGGTCCGGACACTGAAGCTTTCTTT	CASSPRGPDTEAFF
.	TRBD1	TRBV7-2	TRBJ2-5	TGTGCCAGCAGCTTAGGTCTCTCGACAGGGGGTGAGACCCAGTACTTC	CASSLGLSTGGETQYF
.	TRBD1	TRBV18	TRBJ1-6	TGTGCCAGCTCACCAGGGACAGGGGGTAATTCACCCCTCCACTTT	CASSPGTGGNSPLHF
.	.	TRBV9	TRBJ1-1	TGTGCCAGCAGCGTAGGGTCCACGGGCACTGAAGCTTTCTTT	CASSVGSTGTEAFF
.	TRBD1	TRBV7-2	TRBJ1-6	TGTGCCAGCAGAGTAACAGGGGGGAATTCACCCCTCCACTTT	CASRVTGGNSPLHF
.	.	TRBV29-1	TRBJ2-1	TGCAGCGTTGACGACACTGGGGGGAGCTCCTACAATGAGCAGTTCTTC	CSVDDTGGSSYNEQFF
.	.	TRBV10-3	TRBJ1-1	TGTGCCATCAGTGAGACCCCCCAGGGAGGAGCTGAAGCTTTCTTT	CAISETPQGGAEAFF
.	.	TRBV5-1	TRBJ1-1	TGCGCCAGCAGCTTGGACAGGAACACTGAAGCTTTCTTT	CASSLDRNTEAFF
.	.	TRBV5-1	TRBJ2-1	TGCGCCAGCAGCTTCGGGATCAATGAGCAGTTCTTC	CASSFGINEQFF
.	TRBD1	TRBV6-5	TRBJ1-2	TGTGCCAGCTCTTATGGACAGGTTAGCTATGGCTACACCTTC	CASSYGQVSYGYTF
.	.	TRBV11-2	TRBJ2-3	TGTGCCAGCAGCTTAGTAGCGGCTAGCACAGATACGCAGTATTTT	CASSLVAASTDTQYF
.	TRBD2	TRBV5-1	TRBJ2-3	TGCGCCAGCAGCTTGGCCTTCGGGGGGGCCGTCACAGATACGCAGTATTTT	CASSLAFGGAVTDTQYF
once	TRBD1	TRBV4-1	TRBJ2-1	TGCGCCAGCAGCCAAAAGACCCCGGGACAGGGTGGCAATGAGCAGTTCTTC	CASSQKTPGQGGNEQFF
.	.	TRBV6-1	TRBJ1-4	TGTGCCAGCAGTGAGTCAGGGTCATGGGGAAAACTGTTTTTT	CASSESGSWGKLFF
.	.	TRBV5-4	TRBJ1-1	TGTGCCAGCAGCTTGACGCGGGGAGACACTGAAGCTTTCTTT	CASSLTRGDTEAFF
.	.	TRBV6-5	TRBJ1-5	TGTGCCAGCAGTACTAGCGCGGATCAGCCCCAGCATTTT	CASSTSADQPQHF
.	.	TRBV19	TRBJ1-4	TGTGCCACGGGGGTTGGGGAAAAACTGTTTTTT	CATGVGEKLFF